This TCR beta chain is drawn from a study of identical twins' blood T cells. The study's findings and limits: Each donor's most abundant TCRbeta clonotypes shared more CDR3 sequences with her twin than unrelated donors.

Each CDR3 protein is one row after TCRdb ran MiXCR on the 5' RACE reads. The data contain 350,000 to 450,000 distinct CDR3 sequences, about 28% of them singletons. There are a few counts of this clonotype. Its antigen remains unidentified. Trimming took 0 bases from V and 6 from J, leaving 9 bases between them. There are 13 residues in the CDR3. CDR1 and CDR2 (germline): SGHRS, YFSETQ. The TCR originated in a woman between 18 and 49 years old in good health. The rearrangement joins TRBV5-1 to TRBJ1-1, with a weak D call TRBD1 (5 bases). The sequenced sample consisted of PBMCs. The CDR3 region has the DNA TGCGCCAGCAGCTTGGAACAGGACCCTGAAGCTTTCTTT. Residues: CASSLEQDPEAFF.